This T cell receptor (beta chain) was identified in a study of identical twins. TCRdb passed the 5' RACE reads through MiXCR, listing each CDR3 protein once. The table lists fewer than 500,000 distinct CDR3 sequences, 20% to 25% of them singletons. There are many counts of this clonotype. The CDR3 is made up of 16 amino acids. CDR1 is LGHDT and CDR2 is YNNKEL in the germline V gene (reference sequence). With 0 bases clipped from V and 8 bases from J, the junction kept 7 bases outside the gene matches. This same sample was also part of a study on T cells expressing NK-cell markers.

Sequencing was carried out using CD4+ T cells sorted from blood. This chain joins TRBV3-1 and TRBJ2-1; 10 nucleotides match TRBD2. The TCR sequence derives from a woman between 18 and 29 years old in good health. CDR3: CASSQDPSGGVYEQFF. The CDR3 nucleotides are TGTGCCAGCAGCCAAGATCCGAGCGGGGGGGTTTATGAGCAGTTCTTC.